This entry lists 19 T cell receptor beta chains sequenced from one sample in a study of T cell responses to AZD1222 COVID-19 vaccine. Clones were sequenced by immunoSEQ multiplex PCR, and TCRdb holds only the in-frame ones, with some missing. Found here are around 140,000 clones, more than 90% of them singletons; the top ten hold roughly 5%. Here the sequenced sample was peripheral blood, taken on day 0 of AZD1222 vaccination. Every receptor here comes from an adult in good health.

The V gene is TRBV5-4, the J gene TRBJ1-5, with unresolved D. The CDR3 length is 15 residues. The ends were cut back, 0 bases at V and 0 bases at J, with 7 bases in the middle. Germline assignment: CDR1 SGHNT and CDR2 YYREEE (reference sequence). CDR3 bases: TGTGCCAGCAGCTTGGCCGAGAATAGCAATCAGCCCCAGCATTTT. It codes for CASSLAENSNQPQHF.

V gene TRBV7-2 combines with J gene TRBJ2-5; no firm D call. Per the germline V gene, CDR1 is SGHTA and CDR2 is FQGNSA. V gave up 4 bases and J gave up 1 base, with 7 bases separating them. The CDR3 totals 13 residues. The CDR3 nucleotides read TGTGCCAGCAGCTCATTTTTCCAAGAGACCCAGTACTTC. Translating gives CASSSFFQETQYF.

The chain uses TRBV6-5 and TRBJ1-6; perhaps TRBD1 as D (5 bases). This CDR3 comprises 15 residues. The V gene lost 0 bases and the J gene lost 7 bases, with 10 bases spanning the gap. In germline, CDR1 is MNHEY, CDR2 SVGAGI. CDR3 coding DNA: TGTGCCAGCAGTTACTCCCAGGGCGGAAATTCACCCCTCCACTTT. It codes for CASSYSQGGNSPLHF.

This clone appeared once. V is TRBV7-9 and J is TRBJ1-2; TRBD1 is a possible D gene (5 bases). In germline, CDR1 is SEHNR, CDR2 FQNEAQ (reference sequence). Trimming left V 5 bases short and J 5 bases short, with 15 bases between. The CDR3 extends over 14 amino acids. CDR3: CASSLSGTDYGYTF. The DNA of the CDR3 is TGTGCCAGCAGCCTATCCGGGACGGATTATGGCTACACCTTC.

The chain employs TRBV12-5 and TRBJ2-5; 7 bases map to TRBD1. The ends lost 9 bases at V and 5 bases at J; junction bases unmatched: 3. The CDR3 contains 11 residues. Germline CDR1 and CDR2: LGHNT and FRNRAP. The CDR3 DNA is TGTGCTAGCAGGGGGTCGGAGACCCAGTACTTC. It encodes CASRGSETQYF.

V is TRBV10-1 and J is TRBJ2-1, with D possibly matching TRBD2 (5 bases). The CDR3 length is 15 residues. Trimming took off 0 bases at V and 1 base at J, with 7 bases between the two ends. Germline lookup yields CDR1 WNHNN and CDR2 SYGVQD (reference sequence). CDR3 in amino acids: CASSESGLSYNEQFF. The DNA of the CDR3 is TGCGCCAGCAGTGAGTCAGGACTTTCCTACAATGAGCAGTTCTTC.

The gene calls are TRBV7-9 and TRBJ2-3; D ambiguous. CDR1 is SEHNR, CDR2 FQNEAQ, per germline (reference sequence). The CDR3 contains 15 residues. With 5 bases removed from V and 2 bases from J, the gap between germline ends came to 14 bases. As DNA, the CDR3 is TGTGCCAGCAGCCACTACTCGGGTCCCACAGATACGCAGTATTTT. The encoded protein is CASSHYSGPTDTQYF.

V and J are TRBV27 and TRBJ2-5; D uncertain. The CDR3 length is 11 residues. V dropped 2 bases and J dropped 5 bases, with 3 bases sitting between them. Germline loops: CDR1 MNHEY, CDR2 SMNVEV (reference sequence). CDR3 protein: CASSLMETQYF. The CDR3 region has the DNA TGTGCCAGCAGTTTAATGGAGACCCAGTACTTC.

This clone was seen just once. CDR3 amino acids: CASSDGRRTTDTQYF. Here the CDR3 DNA reads TGTGCCAGCAGTGACGGGCGGCGAACTACAGATACGCAGTATTTT. The chain combines TRBV6-4 with TRBJ2-3, with no clear D. CDR1 is MRHNA and CDR2 is SNTAGT in the germline V gene. The CDR3 contains 15 residues. The V and J ends lost 2 bases and 3 bases respectively, with 12 bases between them.

This clone was observed a few times. The identical CDR3 is also encoded by other nucleotide sequences in the sample. The chain recombines TRBV7-9 with TRBJ1-1; D is undetermined. V was shortened by 2 bases and J by 1 base, with 5 bases between the two germline ends. This CDR3 spans 13 amino acids. CDR1 and CDR2 (germline): SEHNR, FQNEAQ (reference sequence). This chain's CDR3 is CASSLTGNTEAFF. The CDR3 coding sequence is TGTGCCAGCAGCTTAACCGGGAACACTGAAGCTTTCTTT.

The chain links TRBV6-5 to TRBJ2-5, with TRBD2 identical over 9 bases. Germline V gives CDR1 MNHEY, CDR2 SVGAGI. J gave up 9 bases and V 0 bases, and 8 bases lay outside the gene matches. The length of the CDR3 is 15 residues. CDR3 coding DNA: TGTGCCAGCAGTTACTCGGGGCGGGGGGGGGTCTCCCAGTACTTC. It translates to CASSYSGRGGVSQYF.

This chain joins TRBV19 and TRBJ2-5; 7 bases agree with TRBD1. The V segment lost 3 bases and the J segment 4 bases; nucleotides outside the gene matches: 2. Germline loops: CDR1 LNHDA, CDR2 SQIVND (reference sequence). The CDR3 loop spans 13 amino acids. In DNA form, the CDR3 reads TGTGCCAGTAGTATCAACAGGGGAGAGACCCAGTACTTC. Translation gives CASSINRGETQYF.

This clone was counted a few times. V gene TRBV27 combines with J gene TRBJ2-2, with TRBD2 identical over 7 bases. The germline gives CDR1 MNHEY, CDR2 SMNVEV (reference sequence). Trimming cost V 6 bases and J 0 bases; bases outside gene matches: 4. The CDR3 is 15 residues long. Here the CDR3 DNA reads TGTGCCAGCAGAAGACTAGCTCCGAACACCGGGGAGCTGTTTTTT. Protein product: CASRRLAPNTGELFF.

This chain uses TRBV6-5 with TRBJ1-6, with TRBD1 matching 10 bases. Trimming removed 8 bases from V and 10 bases from J; junction bases left unmatched: 8. This CDR3 is 14 amino acids long. Germline CDR1 MNHEY, CDR2 SVGAGI. The CDR3 here is CASWRQGARSPLHF. The CDR3, as DNA: TGTGCCAGCTGGAGACAGGGGGCTAGATCACCCCTCCACTTT.

This clone showed up just once. As DNA, the CDR3 is TGTGCCAGCAGCGGTACTACCTCCACCGGGGAGCTGTTTTTT. The encoded protein is CASSGTTSTGELFF. The chain is built from TRBV9 and TRBJ2-2; D call uncertain. V lost 3 bases and J 4 bases, leaving 10 bases between the germline ends. Germline V lookup: CDR1 SGDLS, CDR2 YYNGEE. The CDR3 length is 14 residues.

The CDR3 nucleotides are TGTGCCAGCTCACCCCAGGGAAATGAGCAGTTCTTC. Translated, it gives CASSPQGNEQFF. This sequence joins TRBV18 and TRBJ2-1, with D possibly matching TRBD1 (5 bases). Trimming took off 3 bases at V and 7 bases at J, with 7 bases between the two ends. The CDR3 has 12 amino acids. In germline, CDR1 is KGHSH, CDR2 LQKENI.

The chain uses TRBV4-2 and TRBJ2-5, with 10 bases identical to TRBD2. Germline CDR1 reads LGHNA; CDR2 reads YNFKEQ. Germline trimming cut 2 bases from V and 4 bases from J; bases unmatched to any gene: 10. The CDR3 is 17 amino acids. The CDR3 loop is CASSQPASGRSRETQYF. CDR3 sequence (DNA): TGTGCCAGCAGCCAACCGGCTAGCGGGAGATCCCGAGAGACCCAGTACTTC.

In DNA form, the CDR3 reads TGTGCCAGCCAGACCCCTCTGAGCAGGACAGGGCTCTACGAGCAGTACTTC. Protein product: CASQTPLSRTGLYEQYF. V gene TRBV28 combines with J gene TRBJ2-7; TRBD1 aligns across 8 bases. CDR1 is MDHEN and CDR2 is SYDVKM in the germline V gene. The CDR3 consists of 17 residues. V shed 8 bases, J shed 3 bases, and the junction held 18 bases outside the gene matches.

This clone was picked up a small number of times. In DNA form, the CDR3 reads TGTGCCAGCAGCTTTGAAACTGAGACCCAGTACTTC. Its translation: CASSFETETQYF. This chain connects TRBV5-4 to TRBJ2-5, with D unclear. CDR3 length equals 12 residues. V was clipped by 2 bases and J by 5 bases, with 7 bases between them. In germline, CDR1 is SGHNT, CDR2 YYREEE (reference sequence).